The 2 T cell receptor beta chains below come from one sample, sequenced in a study of T-cell memory formation after mild COVID-19. TCRdb itself ran the 5' RACE reads through MiXCR, one entry per CDR3 protein. The sample has more than 250,000 distinct CDR3 sequences; roughly 17% are singletons. What was sequenced was PBMCs or a T cell subset sorted from them (not recorded which). The receptors here all came from a man between 18 and 35 years old who had mild COVID-19 (a few samples of this study predate the infection). Cell type and time point are not known.

The chain links TRBV6-2 or TRBV6-3 to TRBJ1-4, with a possible D match to TRBD1 (6 bases). CDR3 length: 12 residues. Trimming took 8 bases from V and 10 from J, leaving 14 bases between them. Germline V CDR1 and CDR2: MNHEY, SVGEGT. The CDR3 DNA reads TGTGCCAGCGAGGGGGTTTTAGGAAAACTGTTTTTT. Translating it yields CASEGVLGKLFF.

The rearrangement links TRBV7-9 to TRBJ2-3, with TRBD1 identical over 8 bases. The CDR3 is 14 amino acids. Unmatched junction bases numbered 6, after V lost 5 bases and J lost 5 bases. Germline V CDR1 and CDR2: SEHNR, FQNEAQ (reference sequence). Here the CDR3 reads CASSLGQGLDTQYF. The CDR3 bases are TGTGCCAGCAGCCTCGGACAGGGTTTAGATACGCAGTATTTT.